Sequencing of this T cell receptor (beta chain) was carried out in a study of blood T cells in healthy people across ages. Study-wide results and limits: Aged donors had fewer naive CD4+ cells and lower diversity than long-lived donors.

On this clonotype: What it binds is unknown.

The CDR3 is 15 amino acids. Trimming took 0 bases from V and 4 from J, leaving 13 bases between them. Looked up from germline, CDR1 is SGHRS and CDR2 is YFSETQ. A second PCR, run for roughly 7 to 11 cycles, used a sample-barcoded 5' primer plus a J-beta primer mix. Every single cDNA molecule received a tag from a template-switch adaptor with 12 random nucleotides. TCRdb re-called the 5' RACE reads with MiXCR, one entry per CDR3 protein. The sample lists 920,000 or so distinct CDR3 sequences; over 35% were seen once. The TCR originated in a woman aged 55-70 years in good health. The chain recombines TRBV5-1 with TRBJ2-5; no reliable D call. Material for sequencing was blood. The chain's CDR3 is CASSLEVDRPETQYF. As DNA, the CDR3 is TGCGCCAGCAGCTTGGAGGTCGACCGACCAGAGACCCAGTACTTC.